This T cell receptor beta chain was retrieved from a study of tissue T cells after allogeneic stem cell transplantation. Study-wide findings and caveats: Across patients, clones rarely overlapped, yet motif clusters were shared tissue-specifically. Alloreactivity or antigen specificity of tissue TCRs was not determined; some clones might be host cells. Within patients, tissue anatomy strongly shaped TCR repertoire composition. Tissue-detected TCR repertoire was only partly captured by blood and spleen T cells.

Sequencing was performed with immunoSEQ multiplex PCR; in TCRdb, only in-frame clones are kept and a portion is missing. The profile shows 48,000 or so clones, roughly 73% of them singletons. Remarks on this clone: Its antigen is undetermined. Gene names and germline match the mouse. The read ends 1 residue early relative to the CDR3; the germline J gene fills the gap.

The V gene end was trimmed by 0 bases and the J gene end by 7 bases; junction bases not matched to a gene: 2. Germline lookup yields CDR1 LGHNA and CDR2 YNLKQL (reference sequence). The CDR3 totals 14 residues. The sequenced material came from sorted cells pooled from one or two spleens. J is TRBJ2-1 and V is TRBV5, with 8 bases identical to TRBD1. This TCR derives from a pool of C57BL/6 mice in good health. Partial CDR3 DNA: TGTGCCAGCAGCCAAGATAACAGGGGGGCTGAGCAGTTC. Translating gives CASSQDNRGAEQF. The CDR3 reads in full as CASSQDNRGAEQFF.